These 14 T cell receptor beta chains share one sample of origin, sequenced in a study of beta chain features in type 1 diabetes. The authors reverse transcribed all of the isolated RNA, so sequencing captured expressed TCRB transcripts. Using immunoSEQ multiplex PCR, the repertoire was profiled, and TCRdb retains in-frame clones only, with some absent. The table lists about 270,000 clones, around an eighth of them singletons. Their target antigens are unknown. Notes on the study in general: Significant though moderate, a shortening of TCRB CDR3s appeared in all four CD4+ subsets of Type 1 diabetes patients.

Sequenced input: naive CD4+ T cells from blood. The receptors derive from a man between 25 and 39 years old with type 1 diabetes.

This clone was recorded a few times. The V call is TRBV9, the J call TRBJ1-1; TRBD1 might be the D (5 bases). CDR1 and CDR2 from the germline V gene are SGDLS and YYNGEE. The CDR3 is 12 amino acids. Trimming shortened V by 3 bases and J by 3 bases, and 6 bases separated the two germline ends. In DNA form, the CDR3 reads TGTGCCAGCAGCGGACAGCACACTGAAGCTTTCTTT. It specifies CASSGQHTEAFF.

V is TRBV30 and J is TRBJ2-4; 7 bases match TRBD1. The germline gives CDR1 GTSNPN, CDR2 SVGIG (reference sequence). V gave up 2 bases and J gave up 13 bases; unmatched junction bases: 8. This CDR3 region has 12 residues. CDR3 protein: CAWSPGQANQYF. CDR3 nucleotides: TGTGCCTGGAGTCCTGGACAGGCTAACCAGTACTTC.

V usage is TRBV28 and J usage is TRBJ2-7, with 8 bases that match TRBD2. Per germline, CDR1 MDHEN and CDR2 SYDVKM. This CDR3 spans 13 amino acids. The CDR3 nucleotides read TGTGGCGCAGCCAGCGGGAGCTCCTACGAGCAGTACTTC. Its protein product is CGAASGSSYEQYF.

This clone has only a few counts. This rearrangement joins TRBV2 to TRBJ2-1; no definite D call. With 8 bases removed from V and 2 bases from J, the gap between germline ends came to 4 bases. The germline gives CDR1 SNHLY, CDR2 FYNNEI. The CDR3 has 11 residues. CDR3 in DNA: TGTGCCAGCTCAACCTACAATGAGCAGTTCTTC. This gives the protein CASSTYNEQFF.

This clone was observed a handful of times. V gene TRBV11-1 combines with J gene TRBJ2-3; 9 bases align to TRBD1. CDR3 length equals 14 residues. V shed 4 bases and J 5 bases; nucleotides not matched to a gene: 4. Germline V gene sequence: CDR1 SGHAT, CDR2 FQDESV (reference sequence). CDR3 protein: CASSWNRGQDTQYF. The DNA for the CDR3 is TGTGCCAGCAGCTGGAACAGGGGGCAAGATACGCAGTATTTT.

This chain joins TRBV25-1 and TRBJ1-5, with D maybe TRBD1 (6 bases). The germline V gene encodes CDR1 MGHDK and CDR2 SYGVNS. This CDR3 has 15 residues. The V end lost 3 bases, the J end lost 6 bases, and 15 bases lay between the germline ends. The CDR3 DNA reads as TGTGCCAGCAGTGAGGGAGGACAGCGGGGTCAGCCCCAGCATTTT. It encodes CASSEGGQRGQPQHF. Looking up the rest from reference TRBV25-1 and TRBJ1-5 gives the full variable domain: EADIYQTPRYLVIGTGKKITLECSQTMGHDKMYWYQQDPGMELHLIHYSYGVNSTEKGDLSSESTVSRIRTEHFPLTLESARPSHTSQYLCASSEGGQRGQPQHFGDGTRLSIL.

This clone was seen a few times. V usage is TRBV4-3 and J usage is TRBJ2-5; 9 nucleotides agree with TRBD1. This CDR3 has 16 residues. J gave up 2 bases and V 0 bases, and 4 bases lay outside the gene matches. In germline, CDR1 is LGHNA, CDR2 YSLEER. The DNA for the CDR3 is TGCGCCAGCAGCCAAGATATCGGGACAGGGCAAGAGACCCAGTACTTC. Residues: CASSQDIGTGQETQYF.

The chain links TRBV5-6 to TRBJ2-7, with TRBD2 matching 14 bases. Unmatched junction bases numbered 8, after V lost 3 bases and J lost 0 bases. Per germline, CDR1 SGHDT and CDR2 YYEEEE. The CDR3 contains 18 residues. DNA for the CDR3: TGTGCCAGCAGCTCCGGGACTAGCGGGAGACGGGACTCCTACGAGCAGTACTTC. This sequence encodes CASSSGTSGRRDSYEQYF.

The CDR3 nucleotides are TGTGCCAGCAGTCTAGCGGGAGGCACATACAATGAGCAGTTCTTC. This encodes CASSLAGGTYNEQFF. The chain couples TRBV27 to TRBJ2-1; 11 bases line up with TRBD2. V gave up 5 bases and J gave up 4 bases; unmatched junction bases: 4. This CDR3 is 15 amino acids long. The germline V gene has CDR1 MNHEY and CDR2 SMNVEV (reference sequence).

This chain connects TRBV7-9 to TRBJ1-2; D is possibly TRBD1 (6 bases). Germline CDR1 reads SEHNR; CDR2 reads FQNEAQ (reference sequence). The CDR3 runs 14 residues. The ends were cut back, 3 bases at V and 6 bases at J, with 14 bases in the middle. For the CDR3, the DNA is TGTGCCAGCAGCTTTAGTGGGGGCGGCGATGGCTACACCTTC. The encoded protein is CASSFSGGGDGYTF.

This clone was picked up a small number of times. The chain carries TRBV7-9 and TRBJ2-7; no firm D call. V lost 1 base and J lost 2, with 6 bases in between. CDR1 and CDR2 from the germline V gene are SEHNR and FQNEAQ (reference sequence). There are 13 residues in the CDR3. The CDR3 spells CASSLVPAYEQYF. CDR3 DNA sequence: TGTGCCAGCAGCTTAGTCCCAGCCTACGAGCAGTACTTC.

The rearrangement uses TRBV7-2 and TRBJ2-6; a weak D match, TRBD1 (6 bases). Germline V gives CDR1 SGHTA, CDR2 FQGNSA. The CDR3 spans 16 residues. V was trimmed by 5 bases and J by 2 bases, leaving 13 bases between them. For the CDR3, the DNA is TGTGCCAGCAGCCAACAGGGTCGTGCTGGGGCCAACGTCCTGACTTTC. As protein: CASSQQGRAGANVLTF.

This clone has a handful of counts. The chain couples TRBV28 to TRBJ2-6; D gene ambiguous. The CDR3 has 14 residues. V shed 6 bases and J shed 0 bases, with 6 bases lying between them. CDR1 is MDHEN, CDR2 SYDVKM, per germline. The CDR3 loop is CASRAFSGANVLTF. The CDR3 DNA is TGTGCCAGCAGGGCATTCTCTGGGGCCAACGTCCTGACTTTC.

This clone has a handful of counts. This chain uses TRBV7-9 with TRBJ1-5; D not resolved. Looked up from germline, CDR1 is SEHNR and CDR2 is FQNEAQ (reference sequence). The CDR3 is 13 amino acids. Trimming removed 5 bases from V and 6 bases from J, with 11 bases in between. Here the CDR3 reads CASSPVGGQPQHF. In nucleotides, the CDR3 is TGTGCCAGCAGCCCCGTAGGAGGTCAGCCCCAGCATTTT.